The source of this TCR beta chain is a study of OX40 agonist ivuxolimab in advanced cancers. At the level of the study: Patients treated during dose escalation were battling hepatocellular carcinoma, melanoma, renal cell or head and neck cancer. Aged roughly 20 to 79 with a mean of around 60 years, they were less than 90% male. Having had anti-PD-1, anti-PD-L1 or anti-CTLA-4 therapy before was allowed, and around 39% had some.

Clones were read by immunoSEQ multiplex PCR, and TCRdb kept only the in-frame ones, dropping some. Of around 55,000 clones listed, around 87% were seen once; the top ten hold about 13%. Trimming stripped 0 bases from V and 7 bases from J, with 12 bases between. The CDR3 is 15 residues long. Germline assignment: CDR1 LGHNA and CDR2 YNFKEQ. Sequencing was performed on CD4+ or CD8+ T cells sorted from blood, taken in a trial of the OX40 agonist ivuxolimab. This clonotype was obtained from an adult with an advanced solid tumor such as melanoma, head and neck, liver or kidney cancer. The chain carries TRBV4-2 and TRBJ2-2; a possible D gene is TRBD1 (6 bases). CDR3 DNA: TGTGCCAGCAGCCAAGAGTCAGGGGTCCGCGGGGAGCTGTTTTTT. It translates to CASSQESGVRGELFF.